This TCR beta chain originates from a study of identical twins. The CDR3 length is 13 residues. Germline loops: CDR1 KGHDR, CDR2 SFDVKD. The ends were cut back, 4 bases at V and 7 bases at J, with 11 bases in the middle. This clonotype was seen only a few times. TCRdb fed the 5' RACE reads into MiXCR, producing one record per CDR3 protein. The data contain 500,000 to 550,000 distinct CDR3 sequences, 20% to 25% of them singletons. These data are also associated with another study on yellow fever vaccine responses in identical twins.

Specimen: CD4+ T cells sorted from blood. The genes are TRBV24-1 and TRBJ2-3, with D possibly called TRBD1 or TRBD2 (6 bases each). This TCR derives from a woman between 18 and 29 years old in good health. CDR3 coding DNA: TGTGCCACCAGTGAAAGAGGGGGGAATACGCAGTATTTT. Translated, it gives CATSERGGNTQYF.